A single sample gave rise to the 27 T cell receptor beta chains below, sequenced in a study of radiotherapy plus CTLA-4 blockade in lung cancer. Repertoires were generated with immunoSEQ multiplex PCR, while TCRdb's copy carries only in-frame clones and drops some. The sample consists of some 78,000 clones, 86% of them appearing once. The sequences come from peripheral blood, collected from a patient treated with radiotherapy plus ipilimumab. Source of these receptors: a human donor with non-small cell lung cancer who had a partial response to radiotherapy plus ipilimumab.

The chain is built from TRBV19 and TRBJ2-7; tentative D call: TRBD2 (6 bases). The CDR3 spans 15 residues. Trimming cost V 6 bases and J 3 bases, with 18 bases left between them. Germline CDR1 reads LNHDA; CDR2 reads SQIVND (reference sequence). CDR3 DNA: TGTGCCAGTAGCCGCGGGGCTAGTCGAGGCTACGAGCAGTACTTC. Amino acids: CASSRGASRGYEQYF.

The chain links TRBV9 to TRBJ2-5; 7 bases align to TRBD1. Germline V gene data show CDR1 as SGDLS and CDR2 as YYNGEE. This CDR3 spans 17 amino acids. With V trimmed by 0 bases and J by 0 bases, 8 bases remained unmatched. CDR3 nucleotide sequence: TGTGCCAGCAGCGTAGGAACCGGGGACAGCTACCAAGAGACCCAGTACTTC. Translating it yields CASSVGTGDSYQETQYF.

The chain is built from TRBV19 and TRBJ1-5; 8 positions agree with TRBD1. Germline lookup yields CDR1 LNHDA and CDR2 SQIVND (reference sequence). The CDR3 extends over 16 amino acids. V lost 4 bases and J lost 1; bases outside the gene matches: 6. The CDR3 nucleotides read TGTGCCAGTAGTACCATCGACAGGGGAAGCAATCAGCCCCAGCATTTT. Residues: CASSTIDRGSNQPQHF.

The rearrangement joins TRBV29-1 to TRBJ1-4, with D possibly matching TRBD1 (6 bases). Between the trimmed V and J ends, which lost 5 bases and 5 bases, there was a span of 12 bases. Germline assignment: CDR1 SQVTM and CDR2 ANQGSEA. This CDR3 has 13 amino acids. CDR3 loop: CSVTGRLNEKLFF. The CDR3 DNA sequence: TGCAGCGTTACAGGGAGATTAAATGAAAAACTGTTTTTT.

V and J are TRBV15 and TRBJ2-3; 8 bases line up with TRBD2. Germline V lookup: CDR1 LNHNV, CDR2 YYDKDF (reference sequence). The CDR3 contains 15 residues. The ends lost 4 bases at V and 3 bases at J; junction bases unmatched: 6. The CDR3, as DNA: TGTGCCACCAGCAATTCGGCGGGAGGTACAGATACGCAGTATTTT. Its translation: CATSNSAGGTDTQYF. The variable domain in full, with the rest retrieved from reference TRBV15 and TRBJ2-3, is DAMVIQNPRYQVTQFGKPVTLSCSQTLNHNVMYWYQQKSSQAPKLLFHYYDKDFNNEADTPDNFQSRRPNTSFCFLDIRSPGLGDTAMYLCATSNSAGGTDTQYFGPGTRLTVL.

The chain employs TRBV18 and TRBJ2-7, with 11 bases that match TRBD1. This CDR3 is 17 amino acids long. V trimming: 3 bases; J trimming: 2 bases; junction bases outside the gene matches: 9. The germline CDR1 and CDR2 sequences are KGHSH and LQKENI. CDR3 in DNA: TGTGCCAGCTCACCCCACAGAGGACAGGGGGCAACCTACGAGCAGTACTTC. This translates into CASSPHRGQGATYEQYF.

This chain connects TRBV5-1 to TRBJ2-6; possibly TRBD2 for D (7 bases). Germline CDR1 reads SGHRS; CDR2 reads YFSETQ. This CDR3 has 19 amino acids. Trimming shortened V by 0 bases and J by 0 bases, and 16 bases separated the two germline ends. CDR3 coding DNA: TGCGCCAGCAGCTTGGGTTCGGGGGGCTCACTCTCTGGGGCCAACGTCCTGACTTTC. Amino acids: CASSLGSGGSLSGANVLTF.

The genes are TRBV5-1 and TRBJ2-3; perhaps TRBD2 as D (5 bases). Germline values: CDR1 SGHRS, CDR2 YFSETQ. The CDR3 extends over 15 amino acids. The V end was cut by 0 bases, the J end by 0 bases, with 8 bases between. The CDR3 here is CASSLEPGSTDTQYF. For the CDR3, the DNA is TGCGCCAGCAGCTTGGAGCCGGGGAGCACAGATACGCAGTATTTT.

The CDR3 nucleotides are TGTGCCAGCAGTCCCCAACAGGGGGCCACTGAAGCTTTCTTT. It specifies CASSPQQGATEAFF. This chain joins TRBV6-6 and TRBJ1-1; 9 bases align to TRBD1. The CDR3 totals 14 residues. The germline V gene encodes CDR1 MNHNY and CDR2 SVGAGI (reference sequence). Losses at the gene ends were 5 bases for V and 4 bases for J; bases not matched to a gene: 5.

V is TRBV5-1 and J is TRBJ2-4, with 8 bases that match TRBD1. The CDR3 sequence is 16 residues long. CDR1 is SGHRS, CDR2 YFSETQ, per germline. Trimming took 4 bases from V and 2 from J; bases not matched to a gene: 8. The DNA of the CDR3 is TGCGCCAGCAGCGCCCAGGGGGCGGGGTCCAAAAACATTCAGTACTTC. Its translation is CASSAQGAGSKNIQYF.

The chain carries TRBV9 and TRBJ2-1; D is unclear. Germline CDR1 is SGDLS and CDR2 is YYNGEE. CDR3 length: 13 amino acids. The ends were cut back, 0 bases at V and 5 bases at J, with 6 bases in the middle. The CDR3 spells CASSVDHNNEQFF. The CDR3 DNA reads as TGTGCCAGCAGCGTAGACCACAACAATGAGCAGTTCTTC.

J is TRBJ2-1 and V is TRBV5-4, with 11 positions matching TRBD2. The CDR3 totals 16 residues. The J segment lost 3 bases and the V segment lost 4 bases, leaving 6 bases of the junction unmatched. CDR1 and CDR2 (germline): SGHNT, YYREEE (reference sequence). The CDR3 sequence is CASSARSGRDYNEQFF. The CDR3 DNA is TGTGCCAGCAGCGCCCGTAGCGGGAGGGACTACAATGAGCAGTTCTTC.

The chain couples TRBV9 to TRBJ1-3; unclear D gene. There are 12 residues in the CDR3. Per germline, CDR1 SGDLS and CDR2 YYNGEE. This CDR3 reads CASSVSGNTIYF. In DNA form, the CDR3 reads TGTGCGAGCTCAGTCTCTGGAAACACCATATATTTT.

V gene TRBV11-2 combines with J gene TRBJ2-5; D gene unclear. The CDR3 length is 14 residues. Per the germline V gene, CDR1 is SGHAT and CDR2 is FQNNGV. Trimming shortened V by 6 bases and J by 3 bases, and 14 bases separated the two germline ends. The CDR3 reads CASRTIGFEETQYF. Here the CDR3 DNA reads TGTGCCAGCAGGACAATAGGCTTCGAAGAGACCCAGTACTTC. The entire variable domain, with the rest obtained from reference TRBV11-2 and TRBJ2-5, is as follows: EAGVAQSPRYKIIEKRQSVAFWCNPISGHATLYWYQQILGQGPKLLIQFQNNGVVDDSQLPKDRFSAERLKGVDSTLKIQPAKLEDSAVYLCASRTIGFEETQYFGPGTRLLVL.

This clone was observed a handful of times. This chain links TRBV19 with TRBJ1-4, with TRBD1 matching over 7 bases. CDR1 is LNHDA, CDR2 SQIVND, per germline (reference sequence). The CDR3 totals 14 residues. The V and J ends lost 7 bases and 4 bases, in that order; junction bases with no gene match: 6. The CDR3 nucleotides are TGTGCCAGTATGGAGGGGGCCAATAATGAAAAACTGTTTTTT. Translating it yields CASMEGANNEKLFF.

The chain employs TRBV28 and TRBJ1-1; possibly TRBD1 for D (6 bases). From germline, CDR1 is MDHEN and CDR2 SYDVKM. V was cut by 6 bases and J by 0 bases, with 14 bases left in between. CDR3 size: 15 residues. Written as DNA, the CDR3 is TGTGCCAGCAGCGCCAGGGGCCCGATGAACACTGAAGCTTTCTTT. It codes for CASSARGPMNTEAFF.

This clone was seen a single time. Other DNA sequences in the same sample also yield this CDR3. V gene TRBV7-2 combines with J gene TRBJ1-5, with no clear D. V was clipped by 5 bases and J by 4 bases, with 6 bases between them. The germline V gene has CDR1 SGHTA and CDR2 FQGNSA. The CDR3 is made up of 12 amino acids. The CDR3 DNA is TGTGCCAGCAGCCCATTTAATCAGCCCCAGCATTTT. Translated, it gives CASSPFNQPQHF.

V gene TRBV7-2 combines with J gene TRBJ2-7; TRBD2 might be the D (5 bases). Trimming left V 5 bases short and J 0 bases short, with 14 bases between. This CDR3 spans 15 amino acids. Germline V gene lookup returns CDR1 SGHTA and CDR2 FQGNSA. CDR3 in amino acids: CASSEDYPSSYEQYV. CDR3 DNA: TGTGCCAGCAGCGAAGACTACCCCAGCTCCTACGAGCAGTACGTC.

The V gene is TRBV19, the J gene TRBJ1-5, with 8 nucleotides matching TRBD1. Per germline, CDR1 LNHDA and CDR2 SQIVND (reference sequence). The CDR3 length is 17 residues. V lost 5 bases and J lost 4; bases outside the gene matches: 13. The CDR3 DNA sequence: TGTGCCAGTAGTTCTTGGACAGGGATGGCCCCTAATCAGCCCCAGCATTTT. Protein product: CASSSWTGMAPNQPQHF.

This sequence joins TRBV27 and TRBJ1-1; no firm D call. Germline values: CDR1 MNHEY, CDR2 SMNVEV (reference sequence). Trimming pared 3 bases from V and 5 bases from J, leaving 19 bases between. The CDR3 loop spans 16 amino acids. The CDR3: CASSFRSRTPGTEAFF. The CDR3 DNA reads as TGTGCCAGCAGTTTTCGAAGTCGAACACCGGGGACTGAAGCTTTCTTT.

V is TRBV7-9 and J is TRBJ1-1; no clear D gene. This CDR3 is 12 amino acids long. The V gene's germline CDR1 is SEHNR and CDR2 FQNEAQ (reference sequence). Trimming took 3 bases from V and 11 from J, leaving 13 bases between them. CDR3 nucleotides: TGTGCCAGCAGCTTGGGTACAGTTGGCGCTTTCTTT. It codes for CASSLGTVGAFF.

The genes are TRBV7-2 and TRBJ1-5; no clear D gene. Trimming cost V 5 bases and J 1 base, with 6 bases left between them. This CDR3 region has 13 residues. Germline loops: CDR1 SGHTA, CDR2 FQGNSA. CDR3 amino acids: CASSRESNQPQHF. CDR3 DNA: TGTGCCAGCAGCCGGGAAAGCAATCAGCCCCAGCATTTT.

This clone was counted a few times. This rearrangement joins TRBV7-9 to TRBJ2-7; 8 bases fit TRBD2. V shed 2 bases and J 0 bases; nucleotides not matched to a gene: 6. The CDR3 contains 16 residues. Germline CDR1 is SEHNR and CDR2 is FQNEAQ (reference sequence). CDR3 sequence reads: CASSLSGSVSSYEQYF. The CDR3 DNA reads TGTGCCAGCAGCTTAAGCGGGAGTGTTAGCTCCTACGAGCAGTACTTC.

V usage is TRBV7-2 and J usage is TRBJ1-5; 12 bases match TRBD1. The CDR3 has 17 amino acids. V lost 5 bases, J lost 0 bases, and 5 bases stayed unmatched. The V gene's germline CDR1 is SGHTA and CDR2 FQGNSA. As DNA, the CDR3 is TGTGCCAGCAGCCCGAGGGACAGGGGGCTTAGCAATCAGCCCCAGCATTTT. This codes for CASSPRDRGLSNQPQHF.

The CDR3 spells CASSPSRGIYGYTF. The CDR3 region has the DNA TGTGCCAGCAGCCCGAGCAGGGGCATCTATGGCTACACCTTC. This chain uses TRBV7-9 with TRBJ1-2; TRBD1 is a possible D gene (6 bases). The CDR3 runs to 14 residues. CDR1 and CDR2 from the germline V gene are SEHNR and FQNEAQ (reference sequence). V lost 5 bases and J lost 4, with 14 bases in between.

This chain connects TRBV30 to TRBJ2-7; 7 nucleotides match TRBD2. The CDR3 runs 15 residues. Unmatched junction bases numbered 12, after V lost 6 bases and J lost 1 base. The germline CDR1 and CDR2 sequences are GTSNPN and SVGIG (reference sequence). The CDR3: CACRILGGMSYEQYF. The CDR3 DNA reads TGTGCCTGCCGCATCCTCGGGGGGATGTCCTACGAGCAGTACTTC.

This chain uses TRBV6-1 with TRBJ2-1; 12 bases are shared with TRBD2. This CDR3 has 15 residues. V was clipped by 4 bases and J by 4 bases; unmatched bases: 2. CDR1 is MNHNS and CDR2 is SASEGT in the germline V gene. Here the CDR3 reads CASSVGTSGYNEQFF. In DNA, the CDR3 is TGTGCCAGCAGTGTCGGGACTAGCGGGTACAATGAGCAGTTCTTC.